This TCR beta chain was recovered during a study of blood T cell repertoires in COVID-19. Across the study: The cDNA or gDNA used as material had been derived from T cells, B-cell-depleted T cells, or PBMCs.

V was pared by 2 bases and J by 0 bases, with 17 bases between. This CDR3 has 18 residues. CDR1 is MNHEY, CDR2 SVGEGT, per germline. This clone was seen only once. Measured with immunoSEQ multiplex PCR; TCRdb has only the in-frame clones, and not every one. The sample has approximately 490,000 clones, 75% to 90% seen once. The specimen sequenced was PBMCs or T cells enriched from blood (not recorded which). The sequence was collected from a woman aged 60-75 years who had recovered from COVID-19. The gene calls are TRBV6-2 or TRBV6-3 and TRBJ1-3, with D tentatively TRBD1 (5 bases). The CDR3 DNA reads as TGTGCCAGCAGTTACAATCGTGGCAGGGCAAACTCTGGAAACACCATATATTTT. Its translation: CASSYNRGRANSGNTIYF.